A single sample is the source of the 32 T cell receptor beta chains below, sequenced in a study of control samples from healthy donors and cancer patients (dated by TCRdb to the early 2020s). The method was the immunoSEQ multiplex PCR assay. Held by TCRdb, this immuneACCESS table contains in-frame sequences only and omits some clones. Under half of the omission traces to an unresolved V gene where checked; the cause of the rest is unknown. The sample data list tens of thousands of clones, and about 88% of these were observed just once. The top ten clonotypes cover more than 5% of the sample. Sequencing input: blood. These receptor sequences come from a woman in her forties or fifties in good health.

The chain recombines TRBV29-1 with TRBJ2-7; TRBD1 or TRBD2 may be the D gene (6 bases each). Germline lookup yields CDR1 SQVTM and CDR2 ANQGSEA. CDR3 length: 13 residues. Trimming pared 7 bases from V and 5 bases from J, leaving 18 bases between. CDR3 nucleotide sequence: TGCAGCGCTCAACCTAGGGGGGCCCACGAGCAGTACTTC. Translation gives CSAQPRGAHEQYF.

This clone was found once. This chain connects TRBV2 to TRBJ1-1, with D unresolved. Trimming left V 8 bases short and J 3 bases short, with 13 bases between. The V gene's germline CDR1 is SNHLY and CDR2 FYNNEI. The CDR3 is made up of 13 amino acids. CDR3 nucleotide sequence: TGTGCCAGCCACGAAATGACCCACACTGAAGCTTTCTTT. It codes for CASHEMTHTEAFF.

CDR3: CASSEYKGLDQPQHF. CDR3 DNA sequence: TGTGCCAGCAGTGAATACAAGGGTTTGGATCAGCCCCAGCATTTT. V and J are TRBV2 and TRBJ1-5; D uncertain. V gave up 2 bases and J gave up 5 bases, with 13 bases separating them. The germline V gene encodes CDR1 SNHLY and CDR2 FYNNEI. The length of the CDR3 is 15 residues.

The DNA of the CDR3 is TGCGCCAGCAGCTTGGACCCGACCGGAGGGAATACGCAGTATTTT. It is translated as CASSLDPTGGNTQYF. The rearrangement uses TRBV5-1 and TRBJ2-3, with a possible D match to TRBD2 (6 bases). V gave up 0 bases and J gave up 7 bases, with 15 bases separating them. There are 15 residues in the CDR3. Looked up from germline, CDR1 is SGHRS and CDR2 is YFSETQ.

This chain links TRBV6-6 with TRBJ1-1; possibly TRBD1 for D (6 bases). Between the trimmed V and J ends, which lost 6 bases and 9 bases, there was a span of 14 bases. Germline loops: CDR1 MNHNY, CDR2 SVGAGI (reference sequence). This CDR3 comprises 12 residues. CDR3 sequence: CASRRQESQAFF. The CDR3 coding sequence is TGTGCCAGCAGGAGACAGGAGTCTCAAGCTTTCTTT.

V and J are TRBV2 and TRBJ1-5, with D unclear. With 4 bases removed from V and 0 bases from J, the gap between germline ends came to 4 bases. In germline, CDR1 is SNHLY, CDR2 FYNNEI. This CDR3 comprises 13 residues. The CDR3 coding sequence is TGTGCCAGCAGTGCCGATAGCAATCAGCCCCAGCATTTT. As protein: CASSADSNQPQHF.

V usage is TRBV6-2 or TRBV6-3 and J usage is TRBJ1-5; D unclear. The germline CDR1 and CDR2 sequences are MNHEY and SVGEGT. The CDR3 runs to 12 residues. Trimming cost V 4 bases and J 5 bases, with 6 bases left between them. CDR3: CASSSSYQPQHF. In DNA, the CDR3 is TGTGCCAGCAGTTCCTCCTATCAGCCCCAGCATTTT.

V gene TRBV27 combines with J gene TRBJ2-1, with TRBD2 identical over 7 bases. V was pared by 3 bases and J by 7 bases, with 3 bases of the junction left unmatched. The CDR3 is 13 amino acids. Looked up from germline, CDR1 is MNHEY and CDR2 is SMNVEV (reference sequence). CDR3 DNA: TGTGCCAGCAGTTTCAACGGGGGGAATGAGCAGTTCTTC. Its translation: CASSFNGGNEQFF.

J is TRBJ1-5 and V is TRBV4-1; unclear D gene. Germline CDR1 is MGHRA and CDR2 is YSYEKL. The CDR3 consists of 16 residues. The V end lost 0 bases, the J end lost 3 bases, and 12 bases lay between the germline ends. CDR3 region: CASSQDRISSNQPQHF. The CDR3 coding sequence is TGCGCCAGCAGCCAAGATCGGATCTCATCCAATCAGCCCCAGCATTTT.

The gene calls are TRBV30 and TRBJ1-3, with D uncertain. The CDR3 has 15 residues. Germline V gene sequence: CDR1 GTSNPN, CDR2 SVGIG (reference sequence). Trimming cost V 1 base and J 2 bases, with 12 bases left between them. CDR3 residues: CAWSADDFAGNTIYF. The CDR3 region has the DNA TGTGCCTGGAGTGCGGACGACTTTGCTGGAAACACCATATATTTT.

The chain joins TRBV5-6 to TRBJ2-5; D is unresolved. Trimming took off 0 bases at V and 2 bases at J, with 14 bases between the two ends. CDR1 SGHDT and CDR2 YYEEEE come from the germline V gene. The CDR3 extends over 16 amino acids. Here the CDR3 reads CASSLGFVAQQETQYF. For the CDR3, the DNA is TGTGCCAGCAGCTTGGGGTTCGTGGCACAGCAAGAGACCCAGTACTTC.

The J gene is TRBJ2-6, the V gene TRBV6-5, with no clear D. V was trimmed by 6 bases and J by 0 bases, leaving 3 bases between them. The CDR3 extends over 13 amino acids. Germline CDR1 MNHEY, CDR2 SVGAGI. In nucleotides, the CDR3 is TGTGCCAGCAGCTTCTCTGGGGCCAACGTCCTGACTTTC. Translation: CASSFSGANVLTF.

The chain links TRBV19 to TRBJ1-5; D ambiguous. Germline V CDR1 and CDR2: LNHDA, SQIVND (reference sequence). This CDR3 contains 10 residues. Trimming shortened V by 8 bases and J by 4 bases, and 3 bases separated the two germline ends. Written as DNA, the CDR3 is TGTGCCAGTGATAATCAGCCCCAGCATTTT. Encoded protein: CASDNQPQHF. The complete variable domain, with remaining parts taken from reference TRBV19 and TRBJ1-5, reads DGGITQSPKYLFRKEGQNVTLSCEQNLNHDAMYWYRQDPGQGLRLIYYSQIVNDFQKGDIAEGYSVSREKKESFPLTVTSAQKNPTAFYLCASDNQPQHFGDGTRLSIL.

The chain couples TRBV2 to TRBJ2-7; 8 bases align to TRBD1. CDR1 SNHLY and CDR2 FYNNEI come from the germline V gene. CDR3 length equals 14 residues. After removal of 1 base from V and 5 bases from J, the junction contained 4 bases not matched to a gene. This CDR3 is CASSEVDRGHEQYF. The CDR3 DNA sequence: TGTGCCAGCAGTGAAGTCGACAGGGGCCACGAGCAGTACTTC.

The chain uses TRBV5-4 and TRBJ1-1; TRBD1 might be the D (5 bases). V lost 4 bases and J lost 0, with 10 bases in between. The CDR3 sequence is 14 residues long. Germline-derived CDR1 and CDR2 are SGHNT and YYREEE (reference sequence). The CDR3 coding sequence is TGTGCCAGCAGCAGGGACCGGATGAACACTGAAGCTTTCTTT. It codes for CASSRDRMNTEAFF. The full variable domain, rest sourced from reference TRBV5-4 and TRBJ1-1, is ETGVTQSPTHLIKTRGQQVTLRCSSQSGHNTVSWYQQALGQGPQFIFQYYREEENGRGNFPPRFSGLQFPNYSSELNVNALELDDSALYLCASSRDRMNTEAFFGQGTRLTVV.

The chain joins TRBV5-6 to TRBJ2-1, with D perhaps TRBD1 (6 bases). Between the trimmed V and J ends, which lost 3 bases and 6 bases, there was a span of 7 bases. Per germline, CDR1 SGHDT and CDR2 YYEEEE. The CDR3 is 12 amino acids. The chain's CDR3 is CASSWGRNEQFF. Here the CDR3 DNA reads TGTGCCAGCAGCTGGGGGCGCAATGAGCAGTTCTTC.

This chain joins TRBV3-1 (or the pseudogene TRBV3-2) and TRBJ1-2; D remains unclear. The CDR3 has 13 amino acids. From germline, CDR1 is LGHDT and CDR2 YNNKEL (reference sequence). V shed 5 bases and J shed 8 bases, with 15 bases lying between them. The CDR3 loop reads CASSAGMNGGYTF. The DNA of the CDR3 is TGTGCCAGCAGCGCGGGCATGAACGGAGGCTACACCTTC.

This clone was seen only once. The V and J genes are TRBV30 and TRBJ2-1, with 8 bases aligning to TRBD2. V lost 3 bases, J lost 8 bases, and 9 bases stayed unmatched. The germline gives CDR1 GTSNPN, CDR2 SVGIG (reference sequence). The CDR3 contains 14 residues. The CDR3: CAWSLGLAVDEQFF. The CDR3 nucleotides read TGTGCCTGGAGCCTCGGACTAGCCGTCGATGAGCAGTTCTTC. Together with reference TRBV30 and TRBJ2-1, the CDR3 gives the full variable domain: SQTIHQWPATLVQPVGSPLSLECTVEGTSNPNLYWYRQAAGRGLQLLFYSVGIGQISSEVPQNLSASRPQDRQFILSSKKLLLSDSGFYLCAWSLGLAVDEQFFGPGTRLTVL.

V is TRBV7-9 and J is TRBJ1-4; D remains unclear. The CDR3 runs to 12 residues. V lost 4 bases and J 4 bases, leaving 4 bases between the germline ends. Germline loops: CDR1 SEHNR, CDR2 FQNEAQ (reference sequence). Written as DNA, the CDR3 is TGTGCCAGCAGCTACCGTAATGAAAAACTGTTTTTT. Residues: CASSYRNEKLFF.

This clone was recorded a few times. V and J are TRBV14 and TRBJ1-6, with no clear D. This CDR3 has 13 residues. CDR1 and CDR2 from the germline V gene are SGHDN and FVKESK. Between the trimmed V and J ends, which lost 0 bases and 9 bases, there was a span of 6 bases. DNA for the CDR3: TGTGCCAGCAGCCAAGAACTAGGTTCACCCCTCCACTTT. As protein: CASSQELGSPLHF.

J is TRBJ1-2 and V is TRBV19, with D tentatively TRBD1 (6 bases). The CDR3 extends over 15 amino acids. The germline CDR1 and CDR2 sequences are LNHDA and SQIVND (reference sequence). The ends were cut back, 2 bases at V and 0 bases at J, with 10 bases in the middle. The chain's CDR3 is CASSIKPGANYGYTF. The DNA of the CDR3 is TGTGCCAGTAGTATAAAACCAGGGGCTAACTATGGCTACACCTTC.

This chain links TRBV5-3 with TRBJ2-3; 10 bases map to TRBD2. TRBV5-3 is annotated as an ORF whose role is uncertain. Trimming at V came to 8 bases and at J to 8 bases, leaving 11 bases not matched to a gene. This CDR3 spans 14 amino acids. This chain's CDR3 is CASPGTSAGGTQYF. The CDR3 DNA follows: TGTGCCAGTCCCGGGACTAGCGCTGGAGGTACGCAGTATTTT.

The V and J genes are TRBV10-2 and TRBJ2-1, with 9 bases fitting TRBD1. The germline gives CDR1 WSHSY, CDR2 SAAADI. The ends lost 2 bases at V and 4 bases at J; junction bases unmatched: 6. The CDR3 has 16 amino acids. The CDR3 region has the DNA TGCGCCAGCAGTGAGCCGGGACAGGGATCTTACAATGAGCAGTTCTTC. Encoded protein: CASSEPGQGSYNEQFF.

The chain carries TRBV4-1 and TRBJ2-7, with D unclear. Germline CDR1 reads MGHRA; CDR2 reads YSYEKL. V was shortened by 4 bases and J by 0 bases, with 7 bases between the two germline ends. The length of the CDR3 is 13 residues. For the CDR3, the DNA is TGCGCCAGCAGCCCTGGGCCCTCCTACGAGCAGTACTTC. Protein: CASSPGPSYEQYF.

The chain carries TRBV5-1 and TRBJ2-7; 10 nucleotides line up with TRBD1. Germline V lookup: CDR1 SGHRS, CDR2 YFSETQ. The V gene end was trimmed by 6 bases and the J gene end by 5 bases; junction bases not matched to a gene: 8. The CDR3 extends over 14 amino acids. The CDR3 DNA is TGCGCCAGCAACCCGGGGACAGGGGAGAACGAGCAGTACTTC. This encodes CASNPGTGENEQYF.

The V and J genes are TRBV3-1 (or the pseudogene TRBV3-2) and TRBJ1-2; no clear D. The CDR3 is 12 amino acids. Trimming took off 5 bases at V and 0 bases at J, with 4 bases between the two ends. CDR1 is LGHDT and CDR2 is YNNKEL in the germline V gene (reference sequence). CDR3 sequence: CASSKANYGYTF. The CDR3 DNA reads as TGTGCCAGCAGCAAGGCTAACTATGGCTACACCTTC.

The chain joins TRBV5-4 to TRBJ2-7; TRBD1 is a possible D gene (6 bases). This CDR3 is 16 amino acids long. The V end was cut by 3 bases, the J end by 4 bases, with 20 bases between. Germline V gives CDR1 SGHNT, CDR2 YYREEE (reference sequence). DNA of the CDR3: TGTGCCAGCAGCTCCCGTCCAGGGGCGAATCTATACGAGCAGTACTTC. Amino acid sequence: CASSSRPGANLYEQYF.

The chain has TRBV2 and TRBJ2-2; D not certain. The germline V gene has CDR1 SNHLY and CDR2 FYNNEI. Deletions cut 4 bases from V and 4 bases from J, with 7 bases between. CDR3 size: 13 residues. CDR3: CASSATITGELFF. The CDR3 bases are TGTGCCAGCAGTGCTACAATCACCGGGGAGCTGTTTTTT.

In the case of this clone: This sample also contains other DNA sequences that code for the same CDR3. The rearrangement links TRBV19 to TRBJ2-7; D remains ambiguous. Trimming removed 3 bases at V and 0 bases at J, with 6 bases between. CDR1 is LNHDA and CDR2 is SQIVND in the germline V gene (reference sequence). The CDR3 consists of 13 residues. CDR3 region: CASSIGGSYEQYF. The DNA for the CDR3 is TGTGCCAGTAGTATTGGCGGCTCCTACGAGCAGTACTTC.

J is TRBJ2-1 and V is TRBV14; 8 nucleotides align to TRBD1. The germline V gene has CDR1 SGHDN and CDR2 FVKESK. This CDR3 is built from 15 residues. V was pared by 0 bases and J by 7 bases, with 5 bases of the junction left unmatched. The CDR3 region has the DNA TGTGCCAGCAGCCAAGACGGACAGGGAATAAATGAGCAGTTCTTC. Translated, it gives CASSQDGQGINEQFF.

V gene TRBV6-2 or TRBV6-3 combines with J gene TRBJ2-2; D is ambiguous. The length of the CDR3 is 14 residues. Looked up from germline, CDR1 is MNHEY and CDR2 is SVGEGT. Deletions cut 0 bases from V and 6 bases from J, with 8 bases between. This CDR3 is CASSYSKESGELFF. CDR3 bases: TGTGCCAGCAGTTACTCGAAGGAATCCGGGGAGCTGTTTTTT.

This chain uses TRBV7-9 with TRBJ1-1; D is undetermined. There are 12 residues in the CDR3. Trimming pared 5 bases from V and 10 bases from J, leaving 14 bases between. Germline V gives CDR1 SEHNR, CDR2 FQNEAQ (reference sequence). CDR3: CASSLSFNGAFF. DNA of the CDR3: TGTGCCAGCAGCCTTAGTTTCAACGGAGCTTTCTTT.